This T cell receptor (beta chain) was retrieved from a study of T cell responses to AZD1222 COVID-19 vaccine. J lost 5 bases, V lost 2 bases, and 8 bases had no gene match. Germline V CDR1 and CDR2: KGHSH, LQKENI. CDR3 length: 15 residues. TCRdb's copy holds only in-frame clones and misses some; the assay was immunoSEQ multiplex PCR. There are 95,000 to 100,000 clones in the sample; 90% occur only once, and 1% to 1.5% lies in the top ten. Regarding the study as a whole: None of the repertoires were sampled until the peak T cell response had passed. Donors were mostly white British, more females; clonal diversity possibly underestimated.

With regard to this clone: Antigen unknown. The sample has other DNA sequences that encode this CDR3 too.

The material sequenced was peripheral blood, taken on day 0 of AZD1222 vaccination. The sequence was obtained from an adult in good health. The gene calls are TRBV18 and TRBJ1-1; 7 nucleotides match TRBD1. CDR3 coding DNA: TGTGCCAGCTCACCAGGGCAGGGGGGTAATACTGAAGCTTTCTTT. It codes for CASSPGQGGNTEAFF.